A selection of T cell receptor beta chains follows, all from one sample in a study of CD8 T cells in ankylosing spondylitis. TCRdb re-derived calls from the 5' RACE reads in MiXCR, one entry per CDR3 protein. The sample shows 150,000 to 200,000 distinct CDR3 sequences, roughly 10% of them seen only once. The sequencing sample was made of blood, either unsorted or a sorted T cell fraction (not recorded which). The receptors here all came from a male donor with ankylosing spondylitis or in good health (not recorded which). CDR3s include the opening cysteine and the closing phenylalanine or tryptophan. The D gene is left open where the match is weak. Not every row has a clone size; where given, it reads once, few, many or a size class.

>TRBV12-3/TRBV12-4|many|13|TRBJ2-7|.
CASKGADLYEQYF
TGTGCCAGCAAGGGCGCAGACCTCTACGAGCAGTACTTC
>TRBV7-2|few|13|TRBJ2-3|.
CASSLRRLDTQYF
TGTGCCAGCAGCCTTAGGAGGCTAGATACGCAGTATTTT
>TRBV4-3|many|16|TRBJ2-7|TRBD2
CASSQGVAGGIYEQYF
TGCGCCAGCAGCCAAGGCGTGGCGGGGGGAATCTACGAGCAGTACTTC
>TRBV15|many|13|TRBJ1-5|.
CATSRDPNQPQHF
TGTGCCACCAGCAGAGACCCTAATCAGCCCCAGCATTTT
>TRBV6-1|.|13|TRBJ2-3|TRBD2
CASSREWEGTQYF
TGTGCCAGCAGTCGCGAGTGGGAGGGAACGCAGTATTTT
>TRBV3-1|many|12|TRBJ2-3|.
CASSPIEGTQYF
TGTGCCAGCAGCCCCATAGAGGGTACGCAGTATTTT
>TRBV28|many|14|TRBJ1-1|TRBD1
CASSLGQGTSEAFF
TGTGCCAGCAGCTTGGGACAGGGGACTTCTGAAGCTTTCTTT
>TRBV20-1|many|16|TRBJ2-7|.
CSARDWRRTAKNEQYF
TGCAGTGCTAGAGACTGGCGTAGGACAGCAAAAAACGAGCAGTACTTC
>TRBV4-3|many|15|TRBJ2-1|.
CASSQDGGNNNEQFF
TGCGCCAGCAGCCAAGATGGAGGGAATAACAATGAGCAGTTCTTC
>TRBV5-1|many|13|TRBJ2-1|.
CASSLTARNEQFF
TGCGCCAGCAGCTTGACAGCACGGAATGAGCAGTTCTTC